In its sample, the clone carrying this T cell receptor beta chain was seen many times. The record originates from a study of early T cells in non-severe SARS-CoV-2 infection. Germline V gene data show CDR1 as SGHVS and CDR2 as FQNEAQ. The V gene lost 1 base and the J gene lost 4 bases, with 8 bases spanning the gap. The CDR3 has 13 amino acids. Unique molecular identifiers (one per individual cDNA molecule) were attached. TCRdb itself ran the 5' RACE reads through MiXCR, one entry per CDR3 protein. Of approximately 65,000 distinct CDR3 sequences in the sample, roughly an eighth are singletons; the top ten hold roughly 1.7%.

The source is an adult who was a healthcare worker with PCR-confirmed SARS-CoV-2 infection or an uninfected control (not recorded which). What was sequenced was whole blood. The chain carries TRBV7-8 and TRBJ2-7, with D perhaps TRBD1 (6 bases). CDR3 amino acids: CASSLGGLYEQYF. In DNA form, the CDR3 reads TGTGCCAGCAGCTTAGGGGGGCTTTACGAGCAGTACTTC.